The entry that follows covers one T cell receptor (beta chain) sequence. The antigen is unknown. This PCR relied on a set of 60 Vbeta primers and 13 Jbeta primers. Here immunoSEQ multiplex PCR was the method, and the copy in TCRdb shows in-frame clones only, minus some. The sample yields about 170,000 clones, 85% seen once. The CDR3 consists of 14 residues. The ends lost 1 base at V and 4 bases at J; junction bases unmatched: 1. Germline V gives CDR1 MGHRA, CDR2 YSYEKL. The entry originates in a study of cytomegalovirus exposure and HLA in healthy donors. Study-wide results and caveats: CMV serostatus was the sole immune exposure information available. Published work reported that the classifier diagnosed cytomegalovirus status with high specificity and sensitivity.

The sequence derives from a boy aged 2 to 10 in good health and CMV-seronegative. This chain joins TRBV4-1 and TRBJ2-1; TRBD1 matches at 7 bases. The sample taken for sequencing was PBMCs. CDR3 sequence: CASSQGQGYNEQFF. In DNA form, the CDR3 reads TGCGCCAGCAGCCAAGGACAGGGATACAATGAGCAGTTCTTC.